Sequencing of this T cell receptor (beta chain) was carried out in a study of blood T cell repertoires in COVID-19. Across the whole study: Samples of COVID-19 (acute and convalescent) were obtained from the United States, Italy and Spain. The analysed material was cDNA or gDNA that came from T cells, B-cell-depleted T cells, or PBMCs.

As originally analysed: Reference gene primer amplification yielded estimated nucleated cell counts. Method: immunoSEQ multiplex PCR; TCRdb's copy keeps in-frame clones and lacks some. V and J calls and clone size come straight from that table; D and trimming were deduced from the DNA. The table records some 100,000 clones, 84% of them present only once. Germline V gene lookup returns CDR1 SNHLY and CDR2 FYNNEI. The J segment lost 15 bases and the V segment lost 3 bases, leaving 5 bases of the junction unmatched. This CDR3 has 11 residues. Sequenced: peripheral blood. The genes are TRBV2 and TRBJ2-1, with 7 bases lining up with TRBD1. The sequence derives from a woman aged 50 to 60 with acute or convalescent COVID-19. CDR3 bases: TGTGCCAGCAGTGACAGGGGGAGACCGTTCTTC. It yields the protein CASSDRGRPFF.